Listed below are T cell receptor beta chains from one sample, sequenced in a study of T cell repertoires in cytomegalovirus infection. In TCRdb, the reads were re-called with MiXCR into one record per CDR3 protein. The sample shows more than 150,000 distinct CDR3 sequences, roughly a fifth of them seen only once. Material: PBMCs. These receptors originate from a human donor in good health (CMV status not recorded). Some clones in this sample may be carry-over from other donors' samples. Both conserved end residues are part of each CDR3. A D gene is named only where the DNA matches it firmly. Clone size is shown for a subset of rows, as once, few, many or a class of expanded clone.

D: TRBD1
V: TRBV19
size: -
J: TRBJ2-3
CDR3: CASSRQGARTDTQYF
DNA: TGTGCCAGTAGTAGACAGGGGGCTCGCACAGATACGCAGTATTTT

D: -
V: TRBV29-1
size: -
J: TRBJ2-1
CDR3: CSVGWGNEQFF
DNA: TGCAGCGTTGGATGGGGTAATGAGCAGTTCTTC

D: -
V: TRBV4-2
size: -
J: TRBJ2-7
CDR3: CASSLGTGKTYEQYF
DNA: TGTGCCAGCAGCCTCGGTACAGGGAAGACCTACGAGCAGTACTTC

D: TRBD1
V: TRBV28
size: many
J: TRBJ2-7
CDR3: CASSFSHRGIDSYEQYF
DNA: TGTGCCAGCAGTTTCTCACACAGGGGCATTGATTCCTACGAGCAGTACTTC

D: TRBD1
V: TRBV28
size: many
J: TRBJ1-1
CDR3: CASSTDRGITEAFF
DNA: TGTGCCAGCAGCACGGACAGGGGGATCACTGAAGCTTTCTTT

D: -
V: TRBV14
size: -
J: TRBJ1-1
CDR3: CASSHRQPETEAFF
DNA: TGTGCCAGCAGCCACAGACAGCCGGAGACTGAAGCTTTCTTT

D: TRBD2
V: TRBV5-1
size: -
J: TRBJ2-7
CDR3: CASSSSGRLYEQYF
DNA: TGCGCCAGCAGCTCTAGCGGGAGACTCTACGAGCAGTACTTC

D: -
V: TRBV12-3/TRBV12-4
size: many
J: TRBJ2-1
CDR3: CASSLNRWNEQFF
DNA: TGTGCCAGCAGTTTGAACAGGTGGAATGAGCAGTTCTTC

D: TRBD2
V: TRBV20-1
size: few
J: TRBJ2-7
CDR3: CSARGGGPYEQYF
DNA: TGCAGTGCGCGCGGGGGGGGGCCCTACGAGCAGTACTTC

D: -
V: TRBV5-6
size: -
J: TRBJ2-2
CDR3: CASSLAQGAGELFF
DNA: TGTGCCAGCAGCTTGGCGCAGGGAGCCGGGGAGCTGTTTTTT

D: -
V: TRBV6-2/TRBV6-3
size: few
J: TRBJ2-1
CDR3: CASSYSGGTYNEQFF
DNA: TGTGCCAGCAGTTACTCGGGGGGTACCTACAATGAGCAGTTCTTC

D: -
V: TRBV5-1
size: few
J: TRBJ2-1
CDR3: CASSLASSPSSYNEQFF
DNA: TGCGCCAGCAGCTTGGCCAGTAGTCCAAGCTCCTACAATGAGCAGTTCTTC

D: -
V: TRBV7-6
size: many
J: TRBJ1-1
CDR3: CASSLSLGRNTEAFF
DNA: TGTGCCAGCAGCTTAAGTCTAGGGAGGAACACTGAAGCTTTCTTT

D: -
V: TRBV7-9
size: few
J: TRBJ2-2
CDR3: CASSLELAPNTGELFF
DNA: TGTGCCAGCAGCTTAGAGCTAGCACCGAACACCGGGGAGCTGTTTTTT

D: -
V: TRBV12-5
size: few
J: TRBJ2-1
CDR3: CASGSGGNEQFF
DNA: TGTGCTAGTGGTTCAGGGGGGAATGAGCAGTTCTTC

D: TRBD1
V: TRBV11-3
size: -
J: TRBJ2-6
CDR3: CASSSLPGTGEDVLTF
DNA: TGTGCCAGCAGCTCCTTGCCGGGGACAGGGGAGGACGTCCTGACTTTC

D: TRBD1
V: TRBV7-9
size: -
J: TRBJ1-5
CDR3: CASSFGTVNQPQHF
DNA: TGTGCCAGCAGCTTCGGGACAGTCAATCAGCCCCAGCATTTT

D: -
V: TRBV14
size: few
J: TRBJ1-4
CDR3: CASSHQPGHEHEKLFF
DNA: TGTGCCAGCAGCCACCAACCGGGACACGAACATGAAAAACTGTTTTTT

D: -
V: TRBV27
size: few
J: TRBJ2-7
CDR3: CASSLLLLNQAYEQYF
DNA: TGTGCCAGCAGTTTGCTCTTGTTGAATCAGGCCTACGAGCAGTACTTC

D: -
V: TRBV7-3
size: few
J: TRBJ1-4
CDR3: CASSHKRRTRVGKLFF
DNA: TGTGCCAGCAGCCATAAACGGAGGACCAGGGTGGGGAAACTGTTTTTT

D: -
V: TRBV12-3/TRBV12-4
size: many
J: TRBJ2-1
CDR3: CASSFAGTHRFF
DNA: TGTGCCAGCAGTTTTGCCGGGACACATCGGTTCTTC

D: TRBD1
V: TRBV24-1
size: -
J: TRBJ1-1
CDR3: CATSEGQGTFF
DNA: TGTGCCACCAGTGAGGGACAGGGAACTTTCTTT

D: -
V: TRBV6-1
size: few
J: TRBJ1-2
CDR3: CASERQDFYGYTF
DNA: TGTGCCAGCGAGCGGCAGGACTTCTATGGCTACACCTTC

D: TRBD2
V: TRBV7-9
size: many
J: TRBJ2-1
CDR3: CASSQLAGGPSEQFF
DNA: TGTGCCAGCTCTCAACTAGCGGGGGGCCCTAGTGAGCAGTTCTTC

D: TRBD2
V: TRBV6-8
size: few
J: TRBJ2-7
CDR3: CASTRTSGRSSYEQYF
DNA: TGTGCCAGCACCCGGACTAGCGGGAGGTCCTCCTACGAGCAGTACTTC